A single sample is the source of the 27 T cell receptor beta chains below, sequenced in a study of T cell responses to AZD1222 COVID-19 vaccine. Assay: immunoSEQ multiplex PCR; the TCRdb copy retains only in-frame clones and omits some. Of approximately 120,000 clones listed, about 90% are singletons. Material: peripheral blood, obtained on day 0 of AZD1222 vaccination. Receptor source: an adult in good health.

With regard to this clone: The junction departs from the called germline gene at one end, perhaps through a read error. This sequence joins TRBV24-1 and TRBJ2-3, with D possibly TRBD2 on 6 matching bases. The CDR3 length is 19 residues. The V gene's germline CDR1 is KGHDR and CDR2 SFDVKD. The DNA of the CDR3 is TGTGCCACCAGTGACCCCTCCCGTCCTAGCGCCTATAGCACGGATACGCAGTATTTT. It translates to CATSDPSRPSAYSTDTQYF.

This clone has a single count. The chain carries TRBV4-3 and TRBJ2-7; TRBD1 agrees at 9 bases. The CDR3 runs 16 residues. Germline V CDR1 and CDR2: LGHNA, YSLEER. Unmatched junction bases numbered 7, after V lost 1 base and J lost 3 bases. This CDR3 is CASSQGTGQGDYEQYF. CDR3 in DNA: TGCGCCAGCAGCCAAGGCACGGGACAGGGAGACTACGAGCAGTACTTC.

This clone was found a few times. This chain links TRBV6-7 with TRBJ1-3, with 8 bases lining up with TRBD1. TRBV6-7 is an open reading frame whose function is uncertain. The CDR3 is 16 amino acids. Trimming removed 5 bases from V and 0 bases from J; junction bases left unmatched: 6. The chain's CDR3 is CASSRDRPSSGNTIYF. As DNA, the CDR3 is TGTGCCAGCAGTAGGGACAGGCCGAGCTCTGGAAACACCATATATTTT.

This chain joins TRBV7-8 and TRBJ2-3; 7 nucleotides line up with TRBD2. Germline-derived CDR1 and CDR2 are SGHVS and FQNEAQ. The ends lost 8 bases at V and 4 bases at J; junction bases unmatched: 18. The CDR3 contains 17 residues. CDR3 loop: CASPIGPLAAYPDTQYF. In nucleotides, the CDR3 is TGTGCCAGCCCAATTGGGCCCCTAGCGGCTTACCCAGATACGCAGTATTTT.

This clone was recorded a few times. The chain combines TRBV7-2 with TRBJ2-1; D is perhaps TRBD1 (6 bases). The CDR3 has 15 residues. Trimming cost V 7 bases and J 9 bases, with 22 bases left between them. Germline CDR1 and CDR2: SGHTA and FQGNSA. In DNA form, the CDR3 reads TGTGCCAGCACCTTCTTTGGTAGGGAGACAGGTGAGCAGTTCTTC. Translation: CASTFFGRETGEQFF. The whole variable domain, remainder taken from reference TRBV7-2 and TRBJ2-1, is GAGVSQSPSNKVTEKGKDVELRCDPISGHTALYWYRQSLGQGLEFLIYFQGNSAPDKSGLPSDRFSAERTGGSVSTLTIQRTQQEDSAVYLCASTFFGRETGEQFFGPGTRLTVL.

The chain links TRBV7-3 to TRBJ2-3; 10 bases map to TRBD2. V was clipped by 0 bases and J by 6 bases; unmatched bases: 3. The CDR3 has 15 amino acids. Germline values: CDR1 SGHTA, CDR2 FQGTGA. The CDR3 reads CASSLTLAGEDTQYF. Here the CDR3 DNA reads TGTGCCAGCAGCTTAACGCTAGCGGGAGAGGATACGCAGTATTTT.

This chain connects TRBV11-2 to TRBJ1-1; 7 nucleotides align to TRBD1. The V gene end was trimmed by 6 bases and the J gene end by 0 bases; junction bases not matched to a gene: 13. CDR3 length: 17 amino acids. Looked up from germline, CDR1 is SGHAT and CDR2 is FQNNGV. Here the CDR3 reads CASSSLPGQTMNTEAFF. The CDR3 coding sequence is TGTGCCAGCAGTTCTCTCCCGGGACAGACCATGAACACTGAAGCTTTCTTT.

This chain connects TRBV19 to TRBJ1-1, with D unclear. Trimming took off 2 bases at V and 0 bases at J, with 10 bases between the two ends. Germline V lookup: CDR1 LNHDA, CDR2 SQIVND (reference sequence). This CDR3 contains 15 residues. For the CDR3, the DNA is TGTGCCAGTAGTATAATCGGGCTAATGAACACTGAAGCTTTCTTT. Its translation: CASSIIGLMNTEAFF. The full variable domain, in which reference TRBV19 and TRBJ1-1 provide the parts outside the CDR3, is DGGITQSPKYLFRKEGQNVTLSCEQNLNHDAMYWYRQDPGQGLRLIYYSQIVNDFQKGDIAEGYSVSREKKESFPLTVTSAQKNPTAFYLCASSIIGLMNTEAFFGQGTRLTVV.

The gene calls are TRBV7-9 and TRBJ2-1; 10 nucleotides match TRBD2. The CDR3 runs 16 residues. Germline CDR1 and CDR2: SEHNR and FQNEAQ (reference sequence). The J segment lost 8 bases and the V segment lost 2 bases, leaving 9 bases of the junction unmatched. CDR3 nucleotides: TGTGCCAGCAGCTTATTAGGTAGCGGGAGGCCCCATGAGCAGTTCTTC. Its translation: CASSLLGSGRPHEQFF.

The gene calls are TRBV7-2 and TRBJ1-1; TRBD1 is a possible D gene (6 bases). The CDR3 is 18 amino acids. The germline gives CDR1 SGHTA, CDR2 FQGNSA. The V end lost 6 bases, the J end lost 0 bases, and 23 bases lay between the germline ends. The CDR3 DNA reads TGTGCCAGCAGTTCGCCCGGACAGAACAAGGTCATGAACACTGAAGCTTTCTTT. It translates to CASSSPGQNKVMNTEAFF.

The gene calls are TRBV28 and TRBJ2-7, with D possibly matching TRBD1 (5 bases). Between the trimmed V and J ends, which lost 5 bases and 1 base, there was a span of 12 bases. This CDR3 has 14 residues. The germline V gene has CDR1 MDHEN and CDR2 SYDVKM. CDR3 DNA: TGTGCCAGCAGTCCCCCCGCAGGGTCCTACGAGCAGTACTTC. It translates to CASSPPAGSYEQYF.

The chain joins TRBV5-1 to TRBJ2-3; D perhaps matches TRBD2 (5 bases). CDR3 length equals 14 residues. Germline CDR1 is SGHRS and CDR2 is YFSETQ. V was shortened by 0 bases and J by 1 base, with 6 bases between the two germline ends. This chain's CDR3 is CASSLGERTDTQYF. The CDR3 DNA reads TGCGCCAGCAGCTTGGGGGAGCGCACAGATACGCAGTATTTT.

The chain combines TRBV6-1 with TRBJ2-3; D ambiguous. Per the germline V gene, CDR1 is MNHNS and CDR2 is SASEGT. The V and J ends lost 2 bases and 6 bases respectively, with 9 bases between them. The CDR3 is 13 residues long. The DNA for the CDR3 is TGTGCCAGCAGTGAAACTGACGGGGATACGCAGTATTTT. It yields the protein CASSETDGDTQYF.

This clone came up once. The rearrangement uses TRBV18 and TRBJ2-5, with D perhaps TRBD1 (6 bases). The ends were cut back, 5 bases at V and 2 bases at J, with 9 bases in the middle. Per the germline V gene, CDR1 is KGHSH and CDR2 is LQKENI. CDR3 length: 13 amino acids. Here the CDR3 reads CASSGQGQETQYF. CDR3 nucleotides: TGTGCCAGCTCAGGGCAGGGGCAAGAGACCCAGTACTTC.

The genes are TRBV27 and TRBJ2-7; 7 nucleotides line up with TRBD1. Germline CDR1 and CDR2: MNHEY and SMNVEV (reference sequence). There are 13 residues in the CDR3. With 3 bases clipped from V and 5 bases from J, the junction kept 4 bases outside the gene matches. DNA for the CDR3: TGTGCCAGCAGTTTGACAGGGTCCCACGAGCAGTACTTC. Protein sequence: CASSLTGSHEQYF.

The chain has TRBV7-3 and TRBJ2-1; 8 nucleotides line up with TRBD2. Trimming at V came to 0 bases and at J to 8 bases, leaving 9 bases not matched to a gene. Germline CDR1 reads SGHTA; CDR2 reads FQGTGA. The CDR3 runs to 16 residues. The CDR3: CASSLTRSGSSYEQFF. The CDR3 DNA is TGTGCCAGCAGCTTAACGAGGAGCGGGAGTAGTTATGAGCAGTTCTTC.

As DNA, the CDR3 is TGTGCCAGCAGCCTAGGACAGGGTCCCTATGGCTACACCTTC. Translated: CASSLGQGPYGYTF. This chain joins TRBV2 and TRBJ1-2; 8 nucleotides match TRBD1. Unmatched junction bases numbered 7, after V lost 6 bases and J lost 4 bases. The CDR3 has 14 residues. The germline V gene encodes CDR1 SNHLY and CDR2 FYNNEI. Together with reference TRBV2 and TRBJ1-2, the CDR3 gives the full variable domain: EPEVTQTPSHQVTQMGQEVILRCVPISNHLYFYWYRQILGQKVEFLVSFYNNEISEKSEIFDDQFSVERPDGSNFTLKIRSTKLEDSAMYFCASSLGQGPYGYTFGSGTRLTVV.

The chain combines TRBV7-9 with TRBJ2-1; 9 bases are shared with TRBD2. The trim removed 5 bases at V and 3 bases at J, leaving 8 bases unmatched. Germline values: CDR1 SEHNR, CDR2 FQNEAQ (reference sequence). The CDR3 has 16 amino acids. CDR3 sequence reads: CASSPEISGSYNEQFF. CDR3 nucleotide sequence: TGTGCCAGCAGCCCCGAAATTAGCGGGAGCTACAATGAGCAGTTCTTC.

The J gene is TRBJ2-5, the V gene TRBV4-3; 8 bases match TRBD1. Germline assignment: CDR1 LGHNA and CDR2 YSLEER. The CDR3 runs to 14 residues. Germline trimming cut 0 bases from V and 5 bases from J; bases unmatched to any gene: 2. DNA of the CDR3: TGCGCCAGCAGCCAAGATAGACAGGGGGAGACCCAGTACTTC. This sequence encodes CASSQDRQGETQYF.

This clone was recorded only once. This chain connects TRBV5-6 to TRBJ1-4; D is unresolved. The V gene's germline CDR1 is SGHDT and CDR2 YYEEEE. CDR3 length equals 17 residues. V shed 4 bases and J shed 4 bases, with 20 bases lying between them. Written as DNA, the CDR3 is TGTGCCAGCAGCCAATACGCACTCAGGTCTCTTAATGAAAAACTGTTTTTT. Its protein is CASSQYALRSLNEKLFF.

The rearrangement links TRBV19 to TRBJ2-1; maybe TRBD2 (6 bases). Trimming removed 4 bases from V and 2 bases from J, with 15 bases in between. CDR3 length equals 16 residues. The V gene's germline CDR1 is LNHDA and CDR2 SQIVND (reference sequence). The CDR3 is CASSSPADYAYNEQFF. As DNA, the CDR3 is TGTGCCAGTAGTAGCCCAGCGGACTATGCCTACAATGAGCAGTTCTTC. The variable domain in full, completed from reference TRBV19 and TRBJ2-1, reads DGGITQSPKYLFRKEGQNVTLSCEQNLNHDAMYWYRQDPGQGLRLIYYSQIVNDFQKGDIAEGYSVSREKKESFPLTVTSAQKNPTAFYLCASSSPADYAYNEQFFGPGTRLTVL.

The table lists this clone with a count of one. The rearrangement joins TRBV4-2 to TRBJ1-1, with 9 bases matching TRBD1. After removal of 0 bases from V and 1 base from J, the junction contained 3 bases not matched to a gene. CDR1 is LGHNA, CDR2 YNFKEQ, per germline. The CDR3 totals 16 residues. In nucleotides, the CDR3 is TGTGCCAGCAGCCAAGATTGGGACAGGGAGAACACTGAAGCTTTCTTT. Translated, it gives CASSQDWDRENTEAFF.

This rearrangement joins TRBV6-1 to TRBJ2-7, with D unresolved. The CDR3 runs 12 residues. Trimming shortened V by 3 bases and J by 4 bases, and 7 bases separated the two germline ends. Germline V gene data show CDR1 as MNHNS and CDR2 as SASEGT. In nucleotides, the CDR3 is TGTGCCAGCAGTGAGTCAGAGTACGAGCAGTACTTC. Protein sequence: CASSESEYEQYF.

The V gene is TRBV6-2 or TRBV6-3, the J gene TRBJ2-1; 8 nucleotides line up with TRBD2. Germline loops: CDR1 MNHEY, CDR2 SVGEGT. The V segment lost 1 base and the J segment 1 base; nucleotides outside the gene matches: 3. The CDR3 spans 16 residues. This CDR3 reads CASSYLAGGSYNEQFF. CDR3 DNA: TGTGCCAGCAGTTACTTGGCGGGAGGTTCCTACAATGAGCAGTTCTTC.

J is TRBJ1-2 and V is TRBV7-2, with 7 bases that match TRBD1. The length of the CDR3 is 14 residues. V shed 1 base, J shed 7 bases, and the junction held 6 bases outside the gene matches. CDR1 and CDR2 (germline): SGHTA, FQGNSA. CDR3 sequence (DNA): TGTGCCAGCAGCTTAGATGGCAGGGGGGGTGGCTACACCTTC. Encoded protein: CASSLDGRGGGYTF.

The gene calls are TRBV10-3 and TRBJ2-2; 9 positions match TRBD2. This CDR3 region has 18 residues. Germline lookup yields CDR1 ENHRY and CDR2 SYGVKD. The ends lost 2 bases at V and 3 bases at J; junction bases unmatched: 10. The CDR3 loop reads CAISEDRGRASDTGELFF. CDR3 sequence (DNA): TGTGCCATCAGTGAGGACCGCGGGAGGGCCTCGGACACCGGGGAGCTGTTTTTT.

The rearrangement uses TRBV5-1 and TRBJ2-7, with TRBD2 identical over 7 bases. V shed 6 bases and J 9 bases; nucleotides not matched to a gene: 12. The CDR3 runs 13 residues. CDR1 and CDR2 (germline): SGHRS, YFSETQ. CDR3 nucleotide sequence: TGCGCCAGCATCCCCCCTCAGCGGGAAGGGCAGTACTTC. The encoded protein is CASIPPQREGQYF.